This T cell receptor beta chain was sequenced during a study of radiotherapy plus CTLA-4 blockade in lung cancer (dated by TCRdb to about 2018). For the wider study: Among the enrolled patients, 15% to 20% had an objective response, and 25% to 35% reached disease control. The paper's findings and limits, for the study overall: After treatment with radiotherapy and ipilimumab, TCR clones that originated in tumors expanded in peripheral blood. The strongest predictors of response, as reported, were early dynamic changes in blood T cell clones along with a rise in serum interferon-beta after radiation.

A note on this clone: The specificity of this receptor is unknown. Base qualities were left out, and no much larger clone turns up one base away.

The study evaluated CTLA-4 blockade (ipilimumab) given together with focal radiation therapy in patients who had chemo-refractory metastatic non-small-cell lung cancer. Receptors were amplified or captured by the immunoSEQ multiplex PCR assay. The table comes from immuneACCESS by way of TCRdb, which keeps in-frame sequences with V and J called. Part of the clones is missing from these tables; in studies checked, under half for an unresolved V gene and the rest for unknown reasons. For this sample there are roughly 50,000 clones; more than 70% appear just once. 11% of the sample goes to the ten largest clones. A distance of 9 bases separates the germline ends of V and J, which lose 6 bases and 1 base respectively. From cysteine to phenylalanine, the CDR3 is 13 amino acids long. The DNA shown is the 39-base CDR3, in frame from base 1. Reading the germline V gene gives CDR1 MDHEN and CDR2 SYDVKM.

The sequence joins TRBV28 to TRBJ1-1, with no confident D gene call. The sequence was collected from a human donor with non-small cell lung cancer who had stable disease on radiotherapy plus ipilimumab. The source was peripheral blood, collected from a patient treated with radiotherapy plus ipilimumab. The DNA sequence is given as TGTGCCAGCAGCCGGGATCCGAACACTGAAGCTTTCTTT. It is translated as CASSRDPNTEAFF. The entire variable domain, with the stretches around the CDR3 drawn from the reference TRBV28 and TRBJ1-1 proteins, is DVKVTQSSRYLVKRTGEKVFLECVQDMDHENMFWYRQDPGLGLRLIYFSYDVKMKEKGDIPEGYSVSREKKERFSLILESASTNQTSMYLCASSRDPNTEAFFGQGTRLTVV.